This T cell receptor beta chain was profiled in a study of identical twins. General observations from the study: Fewer insertions were carried by abundant cord blood beta clonotypes, but none was seen in memory repertoires. In drawing conclusions, the study used cross-sectional statistical analysis and did not follow the same donors.

Concerning this clonotype: Its specificity is not known.

Each donor (without exception) was a healthy Caucasian. Unique molecular identifiers were in the cDNA, with template-switch universal primer binding. From the 5' RACE reads, TCRdb called clonotypes with MiXCR, one entry per CDR3 protein. The sample lists approximately 670,000 distinct CDR3 sequences; 6.1% were seen once. The V gene's germline CDR1 is DFQATT and CDR2 SNEGSKA (reference sequence). The CDR3 sequence is 12 residues long. V was clipped by 5 bases and J by 7 bases, with 9 bases between them. The chain is built from TRBV20-1 and TRBJ1-6, with a weak D call TRBD1 (6 bases). Sample: naive T cells sorted from blood. This clonotype originated in a man between 18 and 29 years old in good health. CDR3 nucleotide sequence: TGCAGTGCTGGACAGCCAAATTCACCCCTCCACTTT. Translating it yields CSAGQPNSPLHF.